This T cell receptor (beta chain) derives from a study of cytomegalovirus exposure and HLA in healthy donors. Looking at the study overall: Early released data comprised about 84 million unique TCRs from HLA-typed donors. Ancestry clustering placed 81% of under 450 genotyped donors in the Caucasian-associated cluster.

CDR1 and CDR2 from the germline V gene are SGHTA and FQGTGA. The CDR3 length is 15 residues. The J segment lost 0 bases and the V segment lost 3 bases, leaving 3 bases of the junction unmatched. Findings and caveats of the study: About 87% or about 30% of the time was how often most TCR beta V segments were productive, according to an earlier analysis. Across all donors, roughly uniform sequencing depth was an assumption of the presence/absence analyses.

In regard to this clone: Its target is not known.

A multiplex PCR was run with 60 Vbeta primers and 13 Jbeta primers. The data were produced by immunoSEQ multiplex PCR, yet TCRdb's version contains in-frame clones alone and is incomplete. Found here are about 160,000 clones, about 85% of them singletons; the top ten hold under 1.5%. The specimen was PBMCs. The receptor was isolated from a man aged 45-65 years in good health and CMV-seropositive. The rearrangement uses TRBV7-3 and TRBJ2-7, with 9 positions matching TRBD2. For the CDR3, the DNA is TGTGCCAGCAGCTTCGAGCGGGGGGTCTCCTACGAGCAGTACTTC. Translated: CASSFERGVSYEQYF.